The source of this T cell receptor beta chain is a study of T-cell reconstitution after alpha-beta-depleted transplantation in children listed by TCRdb under 2016. For context, the study as a whole: T-cell immune reconstitution after TCRalphabeta/CD19-depleted allogeneic hematopoietic cell transplantation in children was quantitatively tracked in the study by means of TCR repertoire profiling.

Read against the paper, the sample's treatment or condition label means: allogeneic hematopoietic cell transplantation with graft depleted of TCRalphabeta T cells and CD19 B cells. The children who served as transplant recipients had been given grafts of TCRalphabeta/CD19-depleted allogeneic hematopoietic cells. Details on this clonotype: What this receptor recognizes is not known. Base qualities are missing; no much larger clone stands one base away.

General findings and caveats noted by the study authors: The apparently early alphabetaT-cell count recovery about two months after transplant was reportedly dependent on only several hundred rapidly expanded clones derived from non-depleted graft cells. Over the following months the frequencies of hyperexpanded clones went down, and after one year T-cell counts and TCRbeta diversity were mostly credited to newly produced T cells. In some patients, high TCRbeta diversity at day 60 was attributed to recipient T cells and intrathymic progenitors that had survived conditioning.

The library was built by means of PCR. Sequencer: Illumina HiSeq 2500. To normalize quantification of the TCRbeta repertoire, the TCR libraries were built with molecular barcoding that relied on unique molecular identifiers. TCRdb reran the public reads through fastp at Q25 and MiXCR, keeping productive beta chains. Rows with a matching CDR3 protein are joined into one entry that keeps the most common DNA and genes. The sample table lists 100,000 to 150,000 distinct CDR3 sequences, more than 20% of them with a count of one. The ten biggest clones cover more than 9% of the sample. The source of this sequence is a male patient between 2 and 10 years old who had a stem cell transplant for chronic granulomatous disease, so the T cells may come from the graft donor. The sample here was PBMCs, mostly from graft donor cells, taken 180 days after TCRalphabeta/CD19-depleted stem cell transplant.

This receptor carries the CDR3 CASSSEGRPYGYTF. At the DNA level, the sequence is TGTGCCAGCAGTTCCGAGGGACGGCCCTATGGCTACACCTTC. The sequence links TRBV6-2 or TRBV6-3 to TRBJ1-2; TRBD1 is a weak D gene call, 5 bases matching. The V and J ends are trimmed by 4 bases and 4 bases, leaving 13 bases between them. The CDR3 numbers 14 residues from cysteine through phenylalanine. Here the CDR3 DNA is all that survives: 42 bases in frame from base 1. According to the germline V gene, CDR1 reads MNHEY and CDR2 reads SVGEGT.